What follows describes a single T cell receptor beta chain. The data were taken from a study of blood T cell repertoires in COVID-19. Data came from immunoSEQ multiplex PCR; TCRdb stores just in-frame clones and leaves some out. The sample lists about 250,000 clones; almost 90% were seen once. This receptor was taken from an elderly man with acute or convalescent COVID-19. Source material: peripheral blood.

Here the CDR3 DNA reads TGTGCCAGCAGCAGCCGACAGGGGGCTCTCACAGATACGCAGTATTTT. Its protein is CASSSRQGALTDTQYF. J is TRBJ2-3 and V is TRBV7-2; 10 nucleotides align to TRBD1. The V gene's germline CDR1 is SGHTA and CDR2 FQGNSA. V was clipped by 5 bases and J by 2 bases; unmatched bases: 7. This CDR3 is built from 16 residues.